A selection of T cell receptor beta chains follows, all from one sample in a study of blood T cells in healthy people across ages. MiXCR, run by TCRdb on the 5' RACE reads, gives a single entry per CDR3 protein. The sample carries fewer than 1,000,000 distinct CDR3 sequences, 40% to 50% recorded once. The sample consisted of blood. All receptors come from a man in his sixties in good health. Both conserved end residues are part of each CDR3. Fields, in order: clone size, V gene, D gene, J gene, CDR3 protein, CDR3 DNA. A D gene is named only where the DNA matches it firmly. Rows may omit the clone size; those that give it use once, few, many or a size class.

.	TRBV27	TRBD2	TRBJ2-7	CASSSLAGGFYEQYF	TGTGCCAGCAGCTCACTAGCGGGGGGGTTCTACGAGCAGTACTTC
.	TRBV10-3	.	TRBJ2-7	CAISEGTLSSYEQYF	TGTGCCATCAGTGAAGGGACACTGAGCTCCTACGAGCAGTACTTC
few	TRBV5-6	.	TRBJ2-7	CASSLSLTSMSSSYEQYF	TGTGCCAGCAGCTTGTCTCTAACGTCTATGTCAAGCTCCTACGAGCAGTACTTC
.	TRBV5-1	TRBD1	TRBJ2-3	CASSLDRGSADTQYF	TGCGCCAGCAGCTTAGACAGGGGGAGCGCAGATACGCAGTATTTT
.	TRBV29-1	TRBD1	TRBJ2-7	CSFAPLGDRGSEQYF	TGCAGCTTCGCCCCCTTGGGGGACAGGGGCAGCGAGCAGTACTTC
.	TRBV7-2	.	TRBJ2-1	CASSLGGSSYNERFF	TGTGCCAGCAGCTTAGGTGGCTCCTCCTACAATGAGCGGTTCTTC
.	TRBV7-2	TRBD1	TRBJ1-2	CASSGGTAPGYGYTF	TGTGCCAGCAGCGGCGGGACAGCCCCTGGCTATGGCTACACCTTC
many	TRBV30	.	TRBJ1-1	CAWSVSGATEAFF	TGTGCCTGGAGTGTTTCAGGGGCCACTGAAGCTTTCTTT
few	TRBV7-2	TRBD1	TRBJ1-6	CASSLTGDVGNSPLHF	TGTGCCAGCAGCTTGACAGGGGATGTGGGTAATTCACCCCTCCACTTT
few	TRBV30	.	TRBJ1-4	CAWSVSVATNEKLFF	TGTGCCTGGAGTGTATCGGTCGCAACTAATGAAAAACTGTTTTTT
many	TRBV4-3	.	TRBJ1-2	CASSQGQRNYGYTF	TGCGCCAGCAGCCAAGGACAGCGGAACTATGGCTACACCTTC
.	TRBV3-1	TRBD1	TRBJ1-2	CASSPRDRANTPYGYTF	TGTGCCAGCAGCCCCCGGGACAGGGCCAACACCCCCTATGGCTACACCTTC
once	TRBV7-9	.	TRBJ1-2	CASSFARGNDGYTF	TGTGCCAGCAGCTTCGCAAGGGGTAATGATGGCTACACCTTC
.	TRBV30	.	TRBJ2-5	CAWSWSGTPQETQYF	TGTGCCTGGAGTTGGTCGGGGACCCCCCAAGAGACCCAGTACTTC
once	TRBV9	.	TRBJ2-1	CASSPIVSREQFF	TGTGCCAGCAGCCCCATTGTCTCACGTGAGCAGTTCTTC
.	TRBV7-6	.	TRBJ2-5	CASSPPGSHQETQYF	TGTGCCAGCAGCCCCCCGGGAAGTCACCAAGAGACCCAGTACTTC
.	TRBV7-9	TRBD2	TRBJ2-1	CASSSRLAGGNEQFF	TGTGCCAGCAGCTCCCGACTAGCGGGGGGTAATGAGCAGTTCTTC
.	TRBV20-1	.	TRBJ2-7	CSARVYNEQYF	TGCAGTGCTAGAGTATACAATGAGCAGTACTTC
.	TRBV15	.	TRBJ2-7	CATSKRRVDYEQYF	TGTGCCACCAGCAAGAGGAGAGTAGATTACGAGCAGTACTTC
.	TRBV20-1	TRBD2	TRBJ2-2	CSARPGLAGAGTGELFF	TGCAGTGCTAGACCAGGGCTAGCGGGGGCCGGGACCGGGGAGCTGTTTTTT
few	TRBV20-1	TRBD1	TRBJ2-7	CSARAPGQGYYEQYF	TGCAGTGCTAGGGCACCGGGACAGGGGTACTACGAGCAGTACTTC
.	TRBV2	.	TRBJ2-7	CASSDTSYNEQYF	TGTGCCAGCAGTGACACATCCTACAATGAGCAGTACTTC
many	TRBV4-3	.	TRBJ1-2	CASSQEGVGGYTF	TGCGCCAGCAGCCAAGAGGGGGTCGGTGGCTACACCTTC
few	TRBV7-2	TRBD2	TRBJ2-3	CASSLEPRDYTDTQYF	TGTGCCAGCAGCCTAGAGCCCCGGGACTACACAGATACGCAGTATTTT
.	TRBV6-6	.	TRBJ1-3	CASSYRESGNTIYF	TGTGCCAGCAGTTACCGAGAGAGTGGAAACACCATATATTTT
few	TRBV6-5	TRBD1	TRBJ2-7	CASSPGTGSLYYEQYF	TGTGCCAGCAGTCCCGGGACAGGGTCCCTCTACTACGAGCAGTACTTC
few	TRBV20-1	.	TRBJ2-2	CSARDQNTGELFF	TGCAGTGCTAGAGATCAGAACACCGGGGAGCTGTTTTTT
.	TRBV5-1	.	TRBJ2-7	CASSLEASYEQYF	TGCGCCAGCAGCTTGGAAGCCTCCTACGAGCAGTACTTC
.	TRBV6-1	TRBD1	TRBJ2-7	CATGPGQGYEQYF	TGTGCCACCGGACCGGGACAGGGGTACGAGCAGTACTTC
.	TRBV3-1	.	TRBJ2-4	CASSSSRLAKNIQYF	TGTGCCAGCAGTTCCAGCCGCCTGGCCAAAAACATTCAGTACTTC
few	TRBV13	.	TRBJ2-1	CASSHHGPRDNEQFF	TGTGCCAGCAGCCACCACGGCCCTCGGGACAATGAGCAGTTCTTC
.	TRBV5-1	.	TRBJ2-3	CASSLEQLADTQYF	TGCGCCAGCAGCTTGGAACAGTTGGCAGATACGCAGTATTTT
.	TRBV7-2	.	TRBJ2-3	CASSSRGGGGLRIDTQYF	TGTGCCAGCAGCTCCAGAGGGGGCGGGGGGCTAAGGATAGATACGCAGTATTTT
.	TRBV24-1	TRBD2	TRBJ2-5	CATSVGLAGNNQETQYF	TGTGCCACCAGTGTTGGGCTAGCGGGGAATAACCAAGAGACCCAGTACTTC
.	TRBV25-1	TRBD1	TRBJ2-7	CASSAHRDRDLSQYF	TGTGCCAGCAGTGCTCATAGGGACAGGGATTTGTCCCAGTACTTC
few	TRBV9	.	TRBJ2-4	CASRVPFGRNIQYF	TGTGCCAGCAGGGTACCTTTTGGAAGAAACATTCAGTACTTC
few	TRBV7-3	.	TRBJ1-1	CASSEPPAIQNTEAFF	TGTGCCAGCAGTGAGCCCCCCGCAATTCAGAACACTGAAGCTTTCTTT
.	TRBV10-3	TRBD1	TRBJ2-1	CAISATGREQFF	TGTGCCATCAGTGCGACAGGGCGTGAGCAGTTCTTC
.	TRBV6-5	.	TRBJ1-1	CASSQAGRNTEAFF	TGTGCCAGCAGCCAAGCGGGGAGGAACACTGAAGCTTTCTTT
.	TRBV20-1	TRBD2	TRBJ2-5	CSATEDSGIQETQYF	TGCAGTGCTACCGAGGATAGCGGGATACAAGAGACCCAGTACTTC